The entry below describes one TCR beta chain. These data come from a study of technical replicates of blood from a handful of donors. Assay: immunoSEQ multiplex PCR; the TCRdb copy retains only in-frame clones and omits some. The table includes 50,000 to 70,000 clones, about 95% detected once. CDR1 and CDR2 from the germline V gene are SGHDT and YYEEEE. The J segment lost 3 bases and the V segment lost 3 bases, leaving 4 bases of the junction unmatched. The CDR3 is made up of 14 amino acids. Sequencing used PBMCs. This chain connects TRBV5-6 to TRBJ2-5, with 8 bases lining up with TRBD1. The sequence came from a human donor in good health. Some clones in this sample may be carry-over from other donors' samples. In nucleotides, the CDR3 is TGTGCCAGCAGCTCGACAGGGGTCGAAGAGACCCAGTACTTC. It yields the protein CASSSTGVEETQYF.